These 18 T cell receptor beta chains were all obtained from the same sample, sequenced in a study of shared clonotypes between healthy human individuals. Profiling relied on immunoSEQ multiplex PCR, and the TCRdb table lists in-frame clones only, not all of them. Of roughly 590,000 clones listed, around 95% were seen once; the top ten hold 0.11%. Naive CD8 cells, CD45RO-negative and positively selected for CCR7, excluded terminally differentiated effector memory CD45RA+ cells. Sequenced input: naive CD8+ T cells sorted from blood. The receptor source for this set is a woman in her twenties or thirties in good health.

The V gene is TRBV28, the J gene TRBJ1-4; maybe TRBD1 (5 bases). CDR1 is MDHEN and CDR2 is SYDVKM in the germline V gene. V was trimmed by 5 bases and J by 5 bases, leaving 12 bases between them. The CDR3 has 14 residues. CDR3 nucleotides: TGTGCCAGCAGTCCCTGGGGCAGGAATGAAAAACTGTTTTTT. Translating gives CASSPWGRNEKLFF.

The chain has TRBV27 and TRBJ2-2; D might be TRBD1 (6 bases). Germline CDR1 and CDR2: MNHEY and SMNVEV (reference sequence). V was trimmed by 6 bases and J by 3 bases, leaving 11 bases between them. This CDR3 is 14 amino acids long. CDR3 bases: TGTGCCAGCAGGTTAGGGGGTTACACCGGGGAGCTGTTTTTT. Translation gives CASRLGGYTGELFF.

The chain has TRBV2 and TRBJ2-7; 13 bases match TRBD2. The junction had 5 bases not matched to a gene; V was cut back by 5 bases and J by 4 bases. The CDR3 is 15 amino acids. Germline V gene data show CDR1 as SNHLY and CDR2 as FYNNEI. As DNA, the CDR3 is TGTGCCAGCAGTTGGACTAGCGGGAGTGTTTACGAGCAGTACTTC. Its protein product is CASSWTSGSVYEQYF.

Comments on this clone: The identical CDR3 is also encoded by other nucleotide sequences in the sample. This chain links TRBV29-1 with TRBJ2-1; tentatively, D is TRBD1 (5 bases). The CDR3 loop spans 13 amino acids. Trimming shortened V by 1 base and J by 7 bases, and 11 bases separated the two germline ends. Germline CDR1 is SQVTM and CDR2 is ANQGSEA. The CDR3 bases are TGCAGCGTTGAAGGTGGCAGGGTAAATGAGCAGTTCTTC. The encoded protein is CSVEGGRVNEQFF.

The chain recombines TRBV5-4 with TRBJ2-1; 10 bases align to TRBD1. Germline loops: CDR1 SGHNT, CDR2 YYREEE (reference sequence). After removal of 3 bases from V and 4 bases from J, the junction contained 4 bases not matched to a gene. The CDR3 sequence is 15 residues long. The CDR3 loop is CASSYRDRGYNEQFF. As DNA, the CDR3 is TGTGCCAGCAGCTACAGGGACAGGGGATACAATGAGCAGTTCTTC.

This chain uses TRBV5-4 with TRBJ1-2; 7 positions match TRBD1. The V gene end was trimmed by 1 base and the J gene end by 6 bases; junction bases not matched to a gene: 9. Germline CDR1 reads SGHNT; CDR2 reads YYREEE (reference sequence). The CDR3 is made up of 15 amino acids. CDR3 DNA sequence: TGTGCCAGCAGCTTGATCGGGACAGTTGCTCATGGCTACACCTTC. This encodes CASSLIGTVAHGYTF.

The CDR3 protein is CASSSKQGGATEAFF. In DNA, the CDR3 is TGTGCCAGCAGTTCAAAACAGGGCGGGGCCACTGAAGCTTTCTTT. This chain links TRBV6-5 with TRBJ1-1, with D possibly TRBD1 on 6 matching bases. The CDR3 extends over 15 amino acids. V dropped 4 bases and J dropped 4 bases, with 16 bases sitting between them. Germline V lookup: CDR1 MNHEY, CDR2 SVGAGI.

The rearrangement joins TRBV7-9 to TRBJ2-1; 11 bases are a match to TRBD2. CDR1 is SEHNR, CDR2 FQNEAQ, per germline (reference sequence). The junction had 3 bases not matched to a gene; V was cut back by 3 bases and J by 2 bases. The CDR3 is 16 amino acids. The CDR3 DNA sequence: TGTGCCAGCAGCTTTACTAGCGGGAGAACCTACAATGAGCAGTTCTTC. It specifies CASSFTSGRTYNEQFF.

V gene TRBV11-3 combines with J gene TRBJ2-1, with TRBD2 matching over 10 bases. CDR1 SGHNT and CDR2 YENEEA come from the germline V gene. V shed 0 bases, J shed 8 bases, and the junction held 7 bases outside the gene matches. CDR3 length equals 16 residues. CDR3 sequence: CASSLESPSGRDEQFF. CDR3 sequence (DNA): TGTGCCAGCAGCTTAGAGTCGCCTAGCGGGAGAGATGAGCAGTTCTTC.

A single count supports this clone. This sample includes further DNA sequences coding for the same CDR3. The J gene is TRBJ1-1, the V gene TRBV27; D remains ambiguous. V gave up 0 bases and J gave up 6 bases, with 14 bases separating them. Per germline, CDR1 MNHEY and CDR2 SMNVEV (reference sequence). The CDR3 contains 15 residues. The CDR3: CASSLSASLNSEAFF. The CDR3 DNA follows: TGTGCCAGCAGTTTATCTGCCAGCCTAAACTCTGAAGCTTTCTTT.

This chain connects TRBV7-6 to TRBJ2-2; no reliable D call. The V gene lost 3 bases and the J gene lost 4 bases, with 0 bases spanning the gap. Germline lookup yields CDR1 SGHVS and CDR2 FNYEAQ. This CDR3 is built from 11 residues. DNA of the CDR3: TGTGCCAGCAGCTTCACCGGGGAGCTGTTTTTT. Amino acids: CASSFTGELFF.

This clone occurred once. This rearrangement joins TRBV2 to TRBJ2-3, with TRBD2 identical over 7 bases. This CDR3 region has 14 residues. The V segment lost 8 bases and the J segment 4 bases; nucleotides outside the gene matches: 9. Germline CDR1 and CDR2: SNHLY and FYNNEI. The CDR3 DNA sequence: TGTGCCAGCCAAAGGGAGGGCCTCGCAGATACGCAGTATTTT. Protein: CASQREGLADTQYF. Full variable domain (missing parts from reference TRBV2 and TRBJ2-3): EPEVTQTPSHQVTQMGQEVILRCVPISNHLYFYWYRQILGQKVEFLVSFYNNEISEKSEIFDDQFSVERPDGSNFTLKIRSTKLEDSAMYFCASQREGLADTQYFGPGTRLTVL.

The CDR3 bases are TGTGCCAGCAGGGTCTTAGGGGGCGGTGAAAACATTCAGTACTTC. Its protein product is CASRVLGGGENIQYF. The chain couples TRBV2 to TRBJ2-4; 7 positions agree with TRBD1. The length of the CDR3 is 15 residues. Germline assignment: CDR1 SNHLY and CDR2 FYNNEI. The junction had 10 bases not matched to a gene; V was cut back by 6 bases and J by 5 bases. Complete variable domain (other parts from reference TRBV2 and TRBJ2-4): EPEVTQTPSHQVTQMGQEVILRCVPISNHLYFYWYRQILGQKVEFLVSFYNNEISEKSEIFDDQFSVERPDGSNFTLKIRSTKLEDSAMYFCASRVLGGGENIQYFGAGTRLSVL.

This sequence joins TRBV7-9 and TRBJ2-1; 11 nucleotides align to TRBD1. CDR1 and CDR2 from the germline V gene are SEHNR and FQNEAQ (reference sequence). The CDR3 has 16 amino acids. V shed 5 bases, J shed 0 bases, and the junction held 3 bases outside the gene matches. This CDR3 reads CASSPGTGGSYNEQFF. CDR3 DNA: TGTGCCAGCAGCCCCGGGACAGGGGGCTCCTACAATGAGCAGTTCTTC.

The V and J genes are TRBV6-5 and TRBJ2-7; D uncertain. Trimming took 0 bases from V and 2 from J, leaving 14 bases between them. CDR1 and CDR2 (germline): MNHEY, SVGAGI. The CDR3 totals 16 residues. CDR3 sequence (DNA): TGTGCCAGCAGTTACTCCGGCGCGGTTCCAGCCTACGAGCAGTACTTC. Translated: CASSYSGAVPAYEQYF.

This sequence joins TRBV5-6 and TRBJ1-2; D gene ambiguous. The CDR3 runs to 13 residues. Germline CDR1 SGHDT, CDR2 YYEEEE. V was trimmed by 0 bases and J by 5 bases, leaving 8 bases between them. CDR3 DNA: TGTGCCAGCAGCTTGGGCGGCGATTATGGCTACACCTTC. This encodes CASSLGGDYGYTF.

This sequence joins TRBV20-1 and TRBJ2-7, with no clear D. This CDR3 has 10 residues. V was cut by 5 bases and J by 3 bases, with 5 bases left in between. Germline loops: CDR1 DFQATT, CDR2 SNEGSKA (reference sequence). The CDR3 DNA follows: TGCAGTGCTGAATACTACGAGCAGTACTTC. It is translated as CSAEYYEQYF.

The V call is TRBV25-1, the J call TRBJ2-7; TRBD1 might be the D (5 bases). The germline V and J ends were trimmed by 6 bases and 2 bases, with 14 bases remaining between them. In germline, CDR1 is MGHDK, CDR2 SYGVNS. The CDR3 extends over 14 amino acids. CDR3 protein: CASSSGWGAYEQYF. CDR3 nucleotides: TGTGCCAGCAGCTCAGGGTGGGGTGCCTACGAGCAGTACTTC.